The 26 T cell receptor beta chains below all came from one sample that was sequenced in a study of T cell repertoires in cytomegalovirus infection. Their antigen targets remain unknown. TCRdb redid the calling of the reads with MiXCR, one entry per CDR3 protein. Here the sample spans 640,000 or so distinct CDR3 sequences, around a third being singletons. The material was cultured PBMCs, obtained from culture after CMV antigen stimulation. These receptors were taken from a human donor in good health (CMV status not recorded). Some clones in this sample may be carry-over from other donors' samples.

The chain links TRBV7-2 to TRBJ1-5, with D unclear. Per germline, CDR1 SGHTA and CDR2 FQGNSA. The CDR3 extends over 15 amino acids. The V end was cut by 3 bases, the J end by 6 bases, with 15 bases between. The CDR3 loop is CASSFVGATIQPQHF. The CDR3 DNA follows: TGTGCCAGCAGCTTCGTGGGCGCGACTATTCAGCCCCAGCATTTT.

This clonotype was observed a handful of times. The chain employs TRBV6-2 or TRBV6-3 and TRBJ1-1, with unresolved D. The CDR3 consists of 14 residues. CDR1 and CDR2 (germline): MNHEY, SVGEGT. V was clipped by 2 bases and J by 6 bases, with 13 bases between them. CDR3 DNA: TGTGCCAGCAGTTACGGGTCCAGGTATGCTGAAGCTTTCTTT. As protein: CASSYGSRYAEAFF.

The table lists this clonotype with a few counts. The chain is built from TRBV4-3 and TRBJ1-1, with a possible D match to TRBD1 (5 bases). Germline V CDR1 and CDR2: LGHNA, YSLEER. CDR3 length equals 14 residues. V lost 0 bases and J lost 1, with 6 bases in between. Here the CDR3 reads CASSQDQGNTEAFF. The CDR3 DNA sequence: TGCGCCAGCAGCCAAGATCAGGGGAACACTGAAGCTTTCTTT.

V and J are TRBV5-4 and TRBJ2-3; TRBD1 might be the D (10 bases). Germline lookup yields CDR1 SGHNT and CDR2 YYREEE (reference sequence). Trimming left V 0 bases short and J 4 bases short, with 21 bases between. The CDR3 runs 18 residues. CDR3 coding DNA: TGTGCCAGCAGCTTGGCAGGACAGGGGGTAGCGGGGGCAGATACGCAGTATTTT. As protein: CASSLAGQGVAGADTQYF.

This clonotype was observed at least ten times. This chain connects TRBV7-9 to TRBJ2-2; the D is unclear. V was pared by 4 bases and J by 3 bases, with 3 bases between. The CDR3 contains 12 residues. CDR1 is SEHNR and CDR2 is FQNEAQ in the germline V gene (reference sequence). CDR3 region: CASSSYTGELFF. The CDR3 DNA is TGTGCCAGCAGCTCCTACACCGGGGAGCTGTTTTTT.

This clonotype was detected ten times or more. The chain carries TRBV7-2 and TRBJ1-5, with D hard to call. CDR1 and CDR2 (germline): SGHTA, FQGNSA. This CDR3 contains 15 residues. With 5 bases removed from V and 4 bases from J, the gap between germline ends came to 15 bases. This chain's CDR3 is CASSPRRAVNQPQHF. CDR3 bases: TGTGCCAGCAGCCCCCGGAGGGCTGTTAATCAGCCCCAGCATTTT.

The CDR3 protein is CASSLREGRWARETQYF. The CDR3 DNA sequence: TGTGCCAGCAGCCTTAGGGAGGGGAGGTGGGCGAGGGAGACCCAGTACTTC. The chain employs TRBV7-2 and TRBJ2-5, with 7 bases lining up with TRBD2. The CDR3 covers 17 residues. V was pared by 5 bases and J by 5 bases, with 17 bases of the junction left unmatched. The germline gives CDR1 SGHTA, CDR2 FQGNSA.

In this sample, this clonotype turned up many times. The chain recombines TRBV7-6 with TRBJ2-5, with 11 bases matching TRBD1. This CDR3 spans 16 amino acids. The ends lost 5 bases at V and 2 bases at J; junction bases unmatched: 7. Germline-derived CDR1 and CDR2 are SGHVS and FNYEAQ. CDR3 nucleotide sequence: TGTGCCAGCAGCCCAGAAGGGACAGGGGGTCAAGAGACCCAGTACTTC. It encodes CASSPEGTGGQETQYF.

This clonotype appeared a few times. The chain joins TRBV7-6 to TRBJ2-5, with D unresolved. CDR1 SGHVS and CDR2 FNYEAQ come from the germline V gene. The ends were cut back, 5 bases at V and 4 bases at J, with 8 bases in the middle. The CDR3 consists of 12 residues. The CDR3 DNA reads as TGTGCCAGCAGCCAATCTAGAGAGACCCAGTACTTC. Its translation: CASSQSRETQYF.

The V and J genes are TRBV27 and TRBJ2-3, with D possibly matching TRBD1 (7 bases). Germline assignment: CDR1 MNHEY and CDR2 SMNVEV (reference sequence). V was pared by 0 bases and J by 9 bases, with 10 bases between. There are 13 residues in the CDR3. The CDR3 DNA is TGTGCCAGCAGTTTATCCCCAGGGGGGACGCAGTATTTT. Residues: CASSLSPGGTQYF.

The DNA of the CDR3 is TGTGCCAGTAGTACCAGAGGAGGGTCCTACGAGCAGTACTTC. This sequence encodes CASSTRGGSYEQYF. The rearrangement links TRBV19 to TRBJ2-7; possible D gene TRBD2, 6 bases. Germline V lookup: CDR1 LNHDA, CDR2 SQIVND (reference sequence). CDR3 size: 14 residues. V lost 4 bases to trimming and J lost 1 base, with 11 bases between them.

The gene calls are TRBV10-3 and TRBJ1-2, with 9 bases aligning to TRBD1. From germline, CDR1 is ENHRY and CDR2 SYGVKD. V shed 0 bases, J shed 5 bases, and the junction held 4 bases outside the gene matches. The CDR3 has 15 amino acids. CDR3 bases: TGTGCCATCAGTGAGTCTGGACAGGGGCCATATGGCTACACCTTC. Translated, it gives CAISESGQGPYGYTF.

This clonotype was seen at least ten times. The CDR3 DNA sequence: TGTGCCAGCAGCCCCCAGCGGGGCCCCACAGATACGCAGTATTTT. Protein product: CASSPQRGPTDTQYF. V and J are TRBV7-2 and TRBJ2-3; 7 bases line up with TRBD2. The V segment lost 5 bases and the J segment 2 bases; nucleotides outside the gene matches: 7. This CDR3 has 15 amino acids. CDR1 SGHTA and CDR2 FQGNSA come from the germline V gene.

This clonotype was observed many times. This chain links TRBV11-2 with TRBJ2-1; 8 bases map to TRBD2. CDR1 and CDR2 (germline): SGHAT, FQNNGV. After removal of 1 base from V and 1 base from J, the junction contained 3 bases not matched to a gene. The CDR3 is made up of 16 amino acids. CDR3 protein: CASSLVTGGSYNEQFF. The DNA for the CDR3 is TGTGCCAGCAGCTTAGTTACGGGGGGGTCCTACAATGAGCAGTTCTTC.

The chain recombines TRBV20-1 with TRBJ1-3; no firm D call. Germline values: CDR1 DFQATT, CDR2 SNEGSKA (reference sequence). Deletions cut 4 bases from V and 0 bases from J, with 10 bases between. CDR3 size: 14 residues. Written as DNA, the CDR3 is TGCAGTGCTACCATCCCTGACTCTGGAAACACCATATATTTT. Its translation is CSATIPDSGNTIYF.

The rearrangement links TRBV7-6 to TRBJ2-3; D may be TRBD2 (6 bases). Looked up from germline, CDR1 is SGHVS and CDR2 is FNYEAQ. The V end was cut by 5 bases, the J end by 1 base, with 13 bases between. This CDR3 has 15 amino acids. In nucleotides, the CDR3 is TGTGCCAGCAGCGTACGGGAGTATGGCACAGATACGCAGTATTTT. It is translated as CASSVREYGTDTQYF.

The chain links TRBV12-3 or TRBV12-4 to TRBJ2-5; D unclear. The CDR3 sequence is 13 residues long. Trimming removed 3 bases from V and 2 bases from J, with 7 bases in between. The CDR3 loop is CASSFLSQETQYF. The DNA for the CDR3 is TGTGCCAGCAGTTTCCTGTCTCAAGAGACCCAGTACTTC.

This clonotype has ten or more counts. The rearrangement uses TRBV7-9 and TRBJ2-7, with D possibly matching TRBD2 (6 bases). Trimming took 5 bases from V and 6 from J, leaving 20 bases between them. CDR1 is SEHNR, CDR2 FQNEAQ, per germline (reference sequence). The CDR3 is 15 amino acids. The CDR3: CASSPRGGGKGEQYV. Written as DNA, the CDR3 is TGTGCCAGCAGCCCGAGGGGCGGCGGGAAGGGCGAGCAGTACGTC.

The chain has TRBV19 and TRBJ1-6; no clear D. V lost 3 bases to trimming and J lost 7 bases, with 7 bases between them. The CDR3 has 13 residues. Germline CDR1 is LNHDA and CDR2 is SQIVND (reference sequence). DNA for the CDR3: TGTGCCAGTAGTATGTTCGGGAATTCACCCCTCCACTTT. Translation: CASSMFGNSPLHF. Full variable domain (outside the CDR3, taken from reference TRBV19 and TRBJ1-6): DGGITQSPKYLFRKEGQNVTLSCEQNLNHDAMYWYRQDPGQGLRLIYYSQIVNDFQKGDIAEGYSVSREKKESFPLTVTSAQKNPTAFYLCASSMFGNSPLHFGNGTRLTVT.

The chain links TRBV4-1 to TRBJ1-3; 8 bases are a match to TRBD1. V dropped 3 bases and J dropped 4; count of bases not matched to a gene: 8. The germline V gene has CDR1 MGHRA and CDR2 YSYEKL. This CDR3 contains 16 residues. The CDR3 spells CASSHSGGAWGNTIYF. The CDR3 DNA reads TGCGCCAGCAGCCATTCAGGGGGCGCGTGGGGAAACACCATATATTTT.

The CDR3 here is CASSVRLAPLFGELFF. The DNA of the CDR3 is TGTGCCAGCAGCGTTCGACTAGCGCCTTTATTTGGGGAGCTGTTTTTT. The genes are TRBV11-2 and TRBJ2-2, with TRBD2 matching 8 bases. The CDR3 sequence is 16 residues long. V shed 5 bases and J 8 bases; nucleotides not matched to a gene: 13. Germline V CDR1 and CDR2: SGHAT, FQNNGV.

The rearrangement links TRBV18 to TRBJ2-1; either TRBD1 or TRBD2 may fit D (6 bases each). The germline gives CDR1 KGHSH, CDR2 LQKENI. V dropped 5 bases and J dropped 2 bases, with 16 bases sitting between them. This CDR3 has 16 amino acids. The CDR3 here is CASSDSGGQPYNEQFF. CDR3 nucleotide sequence: TGTGCCAGCTCAGATTCTGGGGGGCAACCCTACAATGAGCAGTTCTTC.

This clonotype was counted only a few times. This chain joins TRBV7-9 and TRBJ2-4; 7 bases agree with TRBD1. Germline V CDR1 and CDR2: SEHNR, FQNEAQ (reference sequence). V dropped 3 bases and J dropped 9; count of bases not matched to a gene: 2. The CDR3 runs 12 residues. The CDR3 region is CASSLTGIIQYF. CDR3 nucleotide sequence: TGTGCCAGCAGCTTGACAGGGATCATTCAGTACTTC.

The table lists this clonotype with a few counts. V is TRBV6-5 and J is TRBJ1-5, with D perhaps matching TRBD1 (6 bases). The V gene's germline CDR1 is MNHEY and CDR2 SVGAGI. V lost 5 bases to trimming and J lost 0 bases, with 20 bases between them. This CDR3 region has 18 residues. CDR3 protein: CASSRLSQGLGSNQPQHF. The DNA for the CDR3 is TGTGCCAGCAGTCGTCTATCTCAGGGGCTAGGTAGCAATCAGCCCCAGCATTTT.

V gene TRBV15 combines with J gene TRBJ1-2; D is possibly TRBD1 (6 bases). V lost 5 bases, J lost 2 bases, and 9 bases lay in between. Germline loops: CDR1 LNHNV, CDR2 YYDKDF (reference sequence). This CDR3 comprises 13 residues. The CDR3 protein is CATSRGQNYGYTF. CDR3 DNA sequence: TGTGCCACCAGCCGCGGACAGAACTATGGCTACACCTTC.

V usage is TRBV7-9 and J usage is TRBJ2-5; 11 bases line up with TRBD1. This CDR3 contains 15 residues. After removal of 5 bases from V and 4 bases from J, the junction contained 6 bases not matched to a gene. Germline CDR1 reads SEHNR; CDR2 reads FQNEAQ (reference sequence). The CDR3 DNA sequence: TGTGCCAGCAGCCCAGGACAGGGGGCACGAGAGACCCAGTACTTC. Its protein product is CASSPGQGARETQYF.